This paragraph covers one T cell receptor beta chain sequence. The sample holds one count of this clone. Its antigen target is currently unknown. Qualities for individual bases were not recorded, and no much larger clone is one base off. This record comes from a study of blood T cell repertoires in COVID-19 (dated by TCRdb to 2018 to 2020). As for the study more broadly: Samples from collaborators originated in the United States, Italy and Spain and spanned both the acute and convalescent phases of COVID-19. The material from the prospective study consisted of cDNA or gDNA derived from T cells, B-cell-depleted T cells, or PBMCs. The dataset comprised deeply sampled blood TCRbeta repertoires from subjects exposed to, actively infected with, or recovered from COVID-19. A freely available public database, intended as a resource for researchers studying the immune response to SARS-CoV-2, is where the repertoires were released. The samples were drawn from the first 160 participants of the ongoing ImmuneRACE study and from about 1,200 subjects provided by 6 global collaborators. The sample metadata nearly always contained a de-identified subject ID, COVID-19 status, age in years and sex. Where available, HLA class I and class II types were obtained from metadata supplied by the sample provider rather than from assay-based typing.

General findings and caveats noted by the study authors: The quantity of clinical and demographic metadata differed by source and by participant and was supplied without curation.

TCRbeta CDR3 regions were amplified from genomic DNA by means of the immunoSEQ Assay, a bias-controlled multiplex PCR. The authors' pipeline ran thus. Nucleated cell counts per sample were estimated from amplification of reference gene primers within the assay. To quantify the absolute abundance of each unique TCRbeta CDR3 rearrangement, sequence reads were collapsed and filtered. For each sample, productive Simpson clonality was calculated by taking the square root of Simpson's diversity index across productive rearrangements. TCRdb mirrors the immuneACCESS table, restricted to in-frame sequences. Some clones are absent from its copies; in checked studies, under half trace to an unresolved V gene, and the reason for the others is unknown. Clonal size and the V and J genes are those of that table, whereas D and trimming came from the DNA. Across this sample there are about 58,000 clones, with roughly 89% seen only once. The ten largest clones represent roughly an eighth of the sample.

Each collaborating institution followed its own protocols to collect whole blood in K2EDTA tubes. For TCRbeta analysis, collaborators shipped samples in one of three forms: frozen whole blood, isolated PBMCs, or DNA extracted from either of those sample types. Reading the germline V gene (reference sequence) gives CDR1 GTSNPN and CDR2 SVGIG. The trim is 0 bases for V and 3 bases for J, with a gap of 8 bases between the germline ends. Spanning cysteine to phenylalanine, the CDR3 consists of 13 amino acids. Only CDR3 DNA remains: 39 bases, in frame from the first base. The chain is encoded by TRBV30 joined to TRBJ1-1, with the D segment identity uncertain. Sequencing input: peripheral blood. The sequence was obtained from a man in his fifties or sixties with active COVID-19. In nucleotides, the sequence is TGTGCCTGGAGTGTACACGTGTACACTGAAGCTTTCTTT. It encodes CAWSVHVYTEAFF.